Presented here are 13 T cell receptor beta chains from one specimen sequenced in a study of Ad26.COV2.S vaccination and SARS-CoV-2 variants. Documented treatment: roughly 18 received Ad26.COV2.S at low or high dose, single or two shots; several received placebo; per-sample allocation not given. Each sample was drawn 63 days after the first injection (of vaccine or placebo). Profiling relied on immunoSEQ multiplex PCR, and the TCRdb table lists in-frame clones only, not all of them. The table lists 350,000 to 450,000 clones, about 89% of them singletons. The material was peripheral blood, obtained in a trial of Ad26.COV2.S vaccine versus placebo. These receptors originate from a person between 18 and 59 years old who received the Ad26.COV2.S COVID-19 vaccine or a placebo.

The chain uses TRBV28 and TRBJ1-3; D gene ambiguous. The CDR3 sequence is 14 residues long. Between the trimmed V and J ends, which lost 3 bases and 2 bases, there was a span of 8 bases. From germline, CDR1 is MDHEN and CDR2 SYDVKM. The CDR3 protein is CASSFKGTGNTIYF. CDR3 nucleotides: TGTGCCAGCAGTTTCAAGGGTACTGGAAACACCATATATTTT.

This chain's CDR3 is CVRSLVPAPPIAGETDTQYF. In nucleotides, the CDR3 is TGTGTCAGAAGCTTGGTCCCCGCCCCACCTATAGCGGGAGAGACAGATACGCAGTATTTT. The rearrangement joins TRBV7-5 to TRBJ2-3; TRBD2, the table's D call, lacks a check against the DNA. TRBV7-5 is labeled a pseudogene. CDR3 size: 20 residues.

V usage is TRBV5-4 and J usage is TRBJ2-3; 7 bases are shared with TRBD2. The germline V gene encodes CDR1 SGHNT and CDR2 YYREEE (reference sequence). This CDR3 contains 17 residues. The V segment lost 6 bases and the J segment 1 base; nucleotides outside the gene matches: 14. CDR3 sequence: CASTLGAGPGGTDTQYF. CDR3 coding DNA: TGTGCCAGCACCTTAGGAGCGGGACCTGGGGGCACAGATACGCAGTATTTT. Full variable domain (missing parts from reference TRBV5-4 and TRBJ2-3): ETGVTQSPTHLIKTRGQQVTLRCSSQSGHNTVSWYQQALGQGPQFIFQYYREEENGRGNFPPRFSGLQFPNYSSELNVNALELDDSALYLCASTLGAGPGGTDTQYFGPGTRLTVL.

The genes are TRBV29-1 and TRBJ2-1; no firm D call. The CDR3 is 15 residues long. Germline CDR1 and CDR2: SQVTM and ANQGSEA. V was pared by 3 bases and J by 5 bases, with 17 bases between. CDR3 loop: CSVDPSGFGNNEQFF. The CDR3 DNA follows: TGCAGCGTTGATCCGTCGGGCTTTGGGAACAATGAGCAGTTCTTC.

For the CDR3, the DNA is TGTGCCAGCAGTGAAGTCAGGGGTCAAGAGACCCAGTACTTC. Translating gives CASSEVRGQETQYF. The chain uses TRBV2 and TRBJ2-5; perhaps TRBD1 as D (6 bases). This CDR3 contains 14 residues. The germline V and J ends were trimmed by 1 base and 2 bases, with 8 bases remaining between them. Germline V gene data show CDR1 as SNHLY and CDR2 as FYNNEI.

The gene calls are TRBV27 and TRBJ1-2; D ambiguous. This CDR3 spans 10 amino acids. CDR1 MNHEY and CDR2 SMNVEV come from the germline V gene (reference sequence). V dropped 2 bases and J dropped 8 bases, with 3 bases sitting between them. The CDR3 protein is CASSLNGYTF. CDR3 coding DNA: TGTGCCAGCAGTTTAAACGGCTACACCTTC.

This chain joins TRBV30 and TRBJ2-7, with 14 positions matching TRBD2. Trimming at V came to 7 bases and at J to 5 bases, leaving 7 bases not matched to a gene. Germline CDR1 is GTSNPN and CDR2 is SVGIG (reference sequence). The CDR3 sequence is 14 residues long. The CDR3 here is CASRLAGGPDEQYF. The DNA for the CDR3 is TGTGCCTCTCGACTAGCGGGAGGGCCAGACGAGCAGTACTTC.

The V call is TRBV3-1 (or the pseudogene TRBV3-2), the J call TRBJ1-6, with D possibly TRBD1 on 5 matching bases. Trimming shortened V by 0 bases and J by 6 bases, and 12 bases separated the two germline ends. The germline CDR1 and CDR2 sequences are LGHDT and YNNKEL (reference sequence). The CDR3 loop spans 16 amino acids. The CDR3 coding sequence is TGTGCCAGCAGCCAAGATCAGGGCAAACTTAATTCACCCCTCCACTTT. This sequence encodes CASSQDQGKLNSPLHF.

The CDR3 loop reads CAWSVLVGSANQPQHF. The CDR3 bases are TGTGCCTGGAGTGTACTGGTCGGGTCAGCAAATCAGCCCCAGCATTTT. This rearrangement joins TRBV30 to TRBJ1-5; no clear D gene. Trimming cost V 0 bases and J 4 bases, with 16 bases left between them. From germline, CDR1 is GTSNPN and CDR2 SVGIG (reference sequence). The CDR3 is made up of 16 amino acids.

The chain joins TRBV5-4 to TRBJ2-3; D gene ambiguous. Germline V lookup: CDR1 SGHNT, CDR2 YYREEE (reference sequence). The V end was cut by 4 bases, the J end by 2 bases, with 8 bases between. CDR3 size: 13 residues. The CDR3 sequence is CASSPVPTDTQYF. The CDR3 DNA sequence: TGTGCCAGCAGCCCGGTCCCCACAGATACGCAGTATTTT.

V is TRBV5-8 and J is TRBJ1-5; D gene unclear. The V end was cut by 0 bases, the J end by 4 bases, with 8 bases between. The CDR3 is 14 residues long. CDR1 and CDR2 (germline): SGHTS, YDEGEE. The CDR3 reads CASSLAVGNQPQHF. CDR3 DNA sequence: TGTGCCAGCAGCTTGGCCGTGGGGAATCAGCCCCAGCATTTT.

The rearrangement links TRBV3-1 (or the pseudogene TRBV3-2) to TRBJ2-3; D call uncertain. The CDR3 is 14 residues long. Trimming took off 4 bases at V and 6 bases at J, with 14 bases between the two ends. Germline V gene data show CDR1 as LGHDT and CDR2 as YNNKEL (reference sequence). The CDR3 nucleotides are TGTGCCAGCAGCCCCCTCCGGTCTTCGGATACGCAGTATTTT. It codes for CASSPLRSSDTQYF.

Here the CDR3 reads CASRTGLKAGGGNYGYTF. The CDR3 DNA reads as TGTGCCAGCAGAACGGGCCTTAAGGCAGGGGGCGGTAACTATGGCTACACCTTC. The rearrangement joins TRBV28 to TRBJ1-2, with 8 bases lining up with TRBD1. Per the germline V gene, CDR1 is MDHEN and CDR2 is SYDVKM. V lost 6 bases to trimming and J lost 1 base; unmatched junction nucleotides: 16. The CDR3 extends over 18 amino acids.